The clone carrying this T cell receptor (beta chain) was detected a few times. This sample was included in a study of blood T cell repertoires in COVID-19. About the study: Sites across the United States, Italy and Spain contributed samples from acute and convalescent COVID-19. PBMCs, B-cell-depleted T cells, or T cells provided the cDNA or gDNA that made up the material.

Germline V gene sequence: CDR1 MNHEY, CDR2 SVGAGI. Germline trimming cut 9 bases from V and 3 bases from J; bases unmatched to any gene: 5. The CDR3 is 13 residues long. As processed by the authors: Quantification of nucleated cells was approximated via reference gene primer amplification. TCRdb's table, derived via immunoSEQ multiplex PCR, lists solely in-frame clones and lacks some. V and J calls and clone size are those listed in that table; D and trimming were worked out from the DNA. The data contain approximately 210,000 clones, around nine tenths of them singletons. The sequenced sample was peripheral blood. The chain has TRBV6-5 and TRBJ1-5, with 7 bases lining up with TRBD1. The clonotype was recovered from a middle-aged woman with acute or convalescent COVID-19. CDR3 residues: CASWKGANQPQHF. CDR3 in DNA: TGTGCCAGTTGGAAGGGGGCCAATCAGCCCCAGCATTTT.